This T cell receptor (beta chain) was retrieved from a study of blood T cell repertoires in COVID-19. The repertoire was sequenced with immunoSEQ multiplex PCR; TCRdb's copy has only in-frame clones and lacks some. The sample records over 100,000 clones, roughly 87% being singletons. Germline CDR1 is MNHEY and CDR2 is SVGAGI. V was pared by 0 bases and J by 7 bases, with 13 bases between. The CDR3 has 16 amino acids. This clonotype originated in a man aged 80 or over with acute or convalescent COVID-19. The rearrangement links TRBV6-5 to TRBJ1-6, with a tentative D call TRBD1 (5 bases). The sequenced sample was peripheral blood. This chain's CDR3 is CASSYSTSRVNSPLHF. For the CDR3, the DNA is TGTGCCAGCAGTTACTCGACGAGCAGGGTGAATTCACCCCTCCACTTT.